The 20 T cell receptor beta chains given below trace back to one sample, sequenced in a study of T cell repertoires in cytomegalovirus infection. For these TCRs, the target antigens are not known. TCRdb recomputed calls from the reads with MiXCR, one row per CDR3 protein. The data hold 600,000 to 700,000 distinct CDR3 sequences, with 30% to 40% observed a single time. The sample consisted of cultured PBMCs, taken from culture after CMV antigen stimulation. These receptors originate from a human donor in good health (CMV status not recorded). Some clones in this sample may be carry-over from other donors' samples.

At least ten counts were recorded for this clonotype. The gene calls are TRBV7-2 and TRBJ1-2; 7 bases align to TRBD1. CDR1 and CDR2 from the germline V gene are SGHTA and FQGNSA. The CDR3 has 15 amino acids. Trimming at V came to 5 bases and at J to 7 bases, leaving 13 bases not matched to a gene. CDR3 DNA: TGTGCCAGCAGCCCAGGGGCGGGACAGTCTAGTGGCTACACCTTC. Translation gives CASSPGAGQSSGYTF.

V and J are TRBV12-3 or TRBV12-4 and TRBJ1-2, with a weak D call TRBD1 (5 bases). The V gene lost 2 bases and the J gene lost 13 bases, with 17 bases spanning the gap. There are 13 residues in the CDR3. The CDR3 protein is CASSLLLKQGRTF. The CDR3 bases are TGTGCCAGCAGTTTATTGCTGAAGCAGGGCCGCACCTTC.

This clonotype showed up just once. The chain uses TRBV5-4 and TRBJ2-3; D is tentatively TRBD1 or TRBD2 (6 bases each). CDR1 SGHNT and CDR2 YYREEE come from the germline V gene (reference sequence). The CDR3 contains 17 residues. Trimming took off 4 bases at V and 3 bases at J, with 21 bases between the two ends. CDR3 amino acids: CASSSMTLGGRTDTQYF. The CDR3 DNA reads as TGTGCCAGCAGCAGCATGACACTTGGGGGGCGGACAGATACGCAGTATTTT.

This clonotype has only one observation. The chain carries TRBV18 and TRBJ1-5; D gene ambiguous. The germline gives CDR1 KGHSH, CDR2 LQKENI. The CDR3 sequence is 17 residues long. The V and J ends lost 1 base and 5 bases respectively, with 18 bases between them. In DNA form, the CDR3 reads TGTGCCAGCTCACCACAGGGTGGAGGTAGCGGGGATCAGCCCCAGCATTTT. Its translation: CASSPQGGGSGDQPQHF. The entire variable domain, with the rest obtained from reference TRBV18 and TRBJ1-5, is as follows: NAGVMQNPRHLVRRRGQEARLRCSPMKGHSHVYWYRQLPEEGLKFMVYLQKENIIDESGMPKERFSAEFPKEGPSILRIQQVVRGDSAAYFCASSPQGGGSGDQPQHFGDGTRLSIL.

Only a few counts were recorded for this clonotype. The rearrangement links TRBV11-2 to TRBJ2-3; D is ambiguous. The V end was cut by 5 bases, the J end by 2 bases, with 11 bases between. Looked up from germline, CDR1 is SGHAT and CDR2 is FQNNGV. This CDR3 contains 14 residues. CDR3 residues: CASSRLWVTDTQYF. CDR3 coding DNA: TGTGCCAGCAGCCGTTTGTGGGTCACAGATACGCAGTATTTT.

The genes are TRBV7-9 and TRBJ2-3; TRBD2 matches at 7 bases. The length of the CDR3 is 15 residues. The germline V gene encodes CDR1 SEHNR and CDR2 FQNEAQ (reference sequence). The J segment lost 2 bases and the V segment lost 1 base, leaving 3 bases of the junction unmatched. CDR3 in amino acids: CASSLGGSPTDTQYF. In DNA form, the CDR3 reads TGTGCCAGCAGCTTAGGCGGGAGTCCCACAGATACGCAGTATTTT.

This clonotype has at least ten counts. The J gene is TRBJ2-3, the V gene TRBV7-2, with D possibly TRBD2 on 5 matching bases. Trimming stripped 1 base from V and 2 bases from J, with 7 bases between. This CDR3 comprises 14 residues. Germline assignment: CDR1 SGHTA and CDR2 FQGNSA. CDR3 bases: TGTGCCAGCAGCTTAGACGGGAACACAGATACGCAGTATTTT. This gives the protein CASSLDGNTDTQYF. Combining the CDR3 with reference TRBV7-2 and TRBJ2-3 gives the whole variable domain GAGVSQSPSNKVTEKGKDVELRCDPISGHTALYWYRQSLGQGLEFLIYFQGNSAPDKSGLPSDRFSAERTGGSVSTLTIQRTQQEDSAVYLCASSLDGNTDTQYFGPGTRLTVL.

The rearrangement links TRBV6-2 or TRBV6-3 to TRBJ1-1; D unclear. This CDR3 is built from 11 residues. Germline V gives CDR1 MNHEY, CDR2 SVGEGT. CDR3 DNA sequence: TGTGCTCACCGAGATAGACTTGAAGCTTTCTTT. It encodes CAHRDRLEAFF.

Notes on this clonotype: It is likely a read error, because the conserved phenylalanine at the end of the CDR3 is missing. The gene calls are TRBV7-9 and TRBJ2-1, with TRBD2 matching over 7 bases. The CDR3 has 15 amino acids. Germline V lookup: CDR1 SEHNR, CDR2 FQNEAQ (reference sequence). With 5 bases clipped from V and 0 bases from J, the junction kept 4 bases outside the gene matches. The CDR3 coding sequence is TGTGCCAGCAGCGGTAGCGGGTACTCCTACAATGAGCAGTTCTAC. Amino acids: CASSGSGYSYNEQFY.

This clonotype was seen a handful of times. V is TRBV7-2 and J is TRBJ2-3; 12 bases align to TRBD2. The CDR3 spans 17 residues. Trimming took 3 bases from V and 5 from J; bases not matched to a gene: 9. Germline CDR1 is SGHTA and CDR2 is FQGNSA. The CDR3 is CASSFRTSGRSKDTQYF. CDR3 nucleotide sequence: TGTGCCAGCAGCTTTCGAACTAGCGGGAGGTCGAAAGATACGCAGTATTTT.

This chain uses TRBV7-6 with TRBJ2-7, with 10 positions matching TRBD2. Germline loops: CDR1 SGHVS, CDR2 FNYEAQ. The CDR3 has 16 amino acids. V was clipped by 1 base and J by 9 bases; unmatched bases: 12. The CDR3 is CASSLDRPAGGSVQYF. The CDR3 nucleotides read TGTGCCAGCAGCTTAGATCGTCCAGCGGGAGGGTCGGTGCAGTACTTC.

Only a few counts were recorded for this clonotype. V gene TRBV12-3 or TRBV12-4 combines with J gene TRBJ1-3; D possibly corresponds to TRBD1 (6 bases). Trimming removed 3 bases at V and 4 bases at J, with 13 bases between. The CDR3 is made up of 15 amino acids. The CDR3 nucleotides are TGTGCCAGCAGTTTTCAAGCAGGGGCCGGAAACACCATATATTTT. Its translation is CASSFQAGAGNTIYF.

This sequence joins TRBV7-8 and TRBJ2-1, with D unclear. This CDR3 comprises 13 residues. In germline, CDR1 is SGHVS, CDR2 FQNEAQ. The V gene lost 1 base and the J gene lost 7 bases, with 8 bases spanning the gap. The chain's CDR3 is CASSLGLANEQFF. The CDR3 coding sequence is TGTGCCAGCAGCTTAGGATTGGCTAATGAGCAGTTCTTC.

This clonotype was seen a few times. V usage is TRBV19 and J usage is TRBJ2-2, with 8 bases lining up with TRBD1. V shed 3 bases, J shed 0 bases, and the junction held 3 bases outside the gene matches. CDR1 is LNHDA and CDR2 is SQIVND in the germline V gene (reference sequence). The CDR3 has 16 amino acids. CDR3: CASSIGQGSNTGELFF. CDR3 DNA: TGTGCCAGTAGTATCGGACAGGGATCGAACACCGGGGAGCTGTTTTTT.

This clonotype was detected ten times or more. The V call is TRBV7-8, the J call TRBJ2-3, with a tentative D call TRBD2 (6 bases). Trimming removed 5 bases from V and 5 bases from J, with 26 bases in between. The CDR3 runs to 18 residues. Germline V gene data show CDR1 as SGHVS and CDR2 as FQNEAQ. The DNA for the CDR3 is TGTGCCAGCAGCCCAACTACCAGGGACTCCCCCATCCTAGATACGCAGTATTTT. Its protein is CASSPTTRDSPILDTQYF.

As regards this clonotype: The junction does not match germline at one end; this may be a read error. J is TRBJ2-7 and V is TRBV11-2; no definite D call. The CDR3 consists of 14 residues. The germline V gene has CDR1 SGHAT and CDR2 FQNNGV. Written as DNA, the CDR3 is TGTGCCAGCAGCTTAGCTGACATGGGCTACGAGCAGAACTTC. This encodes CASSLADMGYEQNF.

V usage is TRBV6-1 and J usage is TRBJ1-3; 8 bases match TRBD1. The V gene's germline CDR1 is MNHNS and CDR2 SASEGT. V lost 6 bases to trimming and J lost 9 bases; unmatched junction nucleotides: 10. The CDR3 has 14 amino acids. DNA of the CDR3: TGTGCCAGCAGCAAACCCAGGGGGCTTGCCACCATATATTTT. Protein: CASSKPRGLATIYF.

This clonotype was detected ten times or more. This chain connects TRBV7-2 to TRBJ2-4; 10 bases align to TRBD1. Germline loops: CDR1 SGHTA, CDR2 FQGNSA. The CDR3 has 15 amino acids. V was pared by 4 bases and J by 8 bases, with 8 bases of the junction left unmatched. The CDR3 sequence: CASSSGGDRGYIQYF. CDR3 sequence (DNA): TGTGCCAGCAGCTCAGGAGGGGACAGGGGATACATTCAGTACTTC. The complete variable domain, with remaining parts taken from reference TRBV7-2 and TRBJ2-4, reads GAGVSQSPSNKVTEKGKDVELRCDPISGHTALYWYRQSLGQGLEFLIYFQGNSAPDKSGLPSDRFSAERTGGSVSTLTIQRTQQEDSAVYLCASSSGGDRGYIQYFGAGTRLSVL.

In regard to this clonotype: A single base separates this from a much larger clone, so it may be a read error. J is TRBJ2-1 and V is TRBV7-4, with TRBD2 identical over 8 bases. The V gene end was trimmed by 3 bases and the J gene end by 7 bases; junction bases not matched to a gene: 11. CDR3 length: 16 residues. CDR1 SGHVT and CDR2 SQSDAQ come from the germline V gene. CDR3 coding DNA: TGTGCCAGCAGCTTGGGACTAGTGGTCCAAAGGAATGAGCAGTTCTTC. It is translated as CASSLGLVVQRNEQFF. Full variable domain (outside the CDR3, taken from reference TRBV7-4 and TRBJ2-1): GAGVSQSPRYKVAKRGRDVALRCDSISGHVTLYWYRQTLGQGSEVLTYSQSDAQRDKSGRPSGRFSAERPERSVSTLKIQRTEQGDSAVYLCASSLGLVVQRNEQFFGPGTRLTVL.

The chain recombines TRBV6-8 with TRBJ1-5, with D possibly TRBD1 on 5 matching bases. Trimming took off 6 bases at V and 3 bases at J, with 12 bases between the two ends. CDR3 length: 14 residues. From germline, CDR1 is MNHGY and CDR2 SAAAGT. CDR3 in amino acids: CASRRGTNNQPQHF. CDR3 coding DNA: TGTGCCAGCAGGCGCGGGACTAACAATCAGCCCCAGCATTTT.